The 2 T cell receptor beta chains in this list originate from one sample, sequenced in a study of cytomegalovirus exposure and HLA in healthy donors. A multiplex PCR was run with 60 Vbeta primers and 13 Jbeta primers. Here immunoSEQ multiplex PCR was the method, and the copy in TCRdb shows in-frame clones only, minus some. The sample carries about 150,000 clones, 75% to 85% recorded once. Material for sequencing was PBMCs. The receptors were sampled from a woman between 50 and 59 years old in good health and CMV-seropositive.

V gene TRBV10-3 combines with J gene TRBJ2-3; 8 bases align to TRBD2. The CDR3 length is 16 residues. The V gene end was trimmed by 2 bases and the J gene end by 2 bases; junction bases not matched to a gene: 6. Germline V gene sequence: CDR1 ENHRY, CDR2 SYGVKD. The DNA of the CDR3 is TGTGCCATCAGTGAGAGGCGGGGGGCCTACACAGATACGCAGTATTTT. It yields the protein CAISERRGAYTDTQYF.

The chain uses TRBV5-1 and TRBJ2-7, with a tentative D call TRBD1 (5 bases). Trimming took off 0 bases at V and 2 bases at J, with 18 bases between the two ends. Germline values: CDR1 SGHRS, CDR2 YFSETQ. The CDR3 extends over 17 amino acids. CDR3 nucleotides: TGCGCCAGCAGCTTGGGCAGCTTTAGGGGCCAGACCTACGAGCAGTACTTC. Translated: CASSLGSFRGQTYEQYF. The variable domain in full, completed from reference TRBV5-1 and TRBJ2-7, reads KAGVTQTPRYLIKTRGQQVTLSCSPISGHRSVSWYQQTPGQGLQFLFEYFSETQRNKGNFPGRFSGRQFSNSRSEMNVSTLELGDSALYLCASSLGSFRGQTYEQYFGPGTRLTVT.